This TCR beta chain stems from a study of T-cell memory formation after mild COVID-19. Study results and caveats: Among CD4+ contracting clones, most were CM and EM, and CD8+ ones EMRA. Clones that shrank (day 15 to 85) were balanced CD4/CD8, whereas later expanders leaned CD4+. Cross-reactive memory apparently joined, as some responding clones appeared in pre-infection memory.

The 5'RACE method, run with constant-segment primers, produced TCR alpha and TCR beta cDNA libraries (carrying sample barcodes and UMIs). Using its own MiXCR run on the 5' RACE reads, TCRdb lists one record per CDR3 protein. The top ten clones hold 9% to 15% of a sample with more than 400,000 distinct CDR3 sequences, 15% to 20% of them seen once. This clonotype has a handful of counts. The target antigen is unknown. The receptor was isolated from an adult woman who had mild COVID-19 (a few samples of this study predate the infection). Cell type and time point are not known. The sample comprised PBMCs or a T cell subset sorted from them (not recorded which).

The CDR3 DNA reads as TGCGCCAGCAGACGGGACAGTTCGTTCATGAACACTGAAGCTTTCTTT. Translated, it gives CASRRDSSFMNTEAFF. The chain recombines TRBV5-1 with TRBJ1-1; 7 positions agree with TRBD1. Unmatched junction bases numbered 10, after V lost 5 bases and J lost 0 bases. The CDR3 extends over 16 amino acids. Germline V gene sequence: CDR1 SGHRS, CDR2 YFSETQ.